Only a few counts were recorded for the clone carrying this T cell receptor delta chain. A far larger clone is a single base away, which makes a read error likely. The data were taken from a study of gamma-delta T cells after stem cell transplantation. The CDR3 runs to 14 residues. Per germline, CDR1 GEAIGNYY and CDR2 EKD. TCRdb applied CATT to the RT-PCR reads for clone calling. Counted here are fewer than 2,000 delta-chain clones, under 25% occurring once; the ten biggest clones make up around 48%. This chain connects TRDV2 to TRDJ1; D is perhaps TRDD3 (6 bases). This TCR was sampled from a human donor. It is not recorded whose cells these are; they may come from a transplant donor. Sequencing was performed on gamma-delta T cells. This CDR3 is CACDVLGGTDKPIF. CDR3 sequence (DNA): TGTGCCTGTGACGTACTGGGCGGCACCGATAAACCCATCTTT.